This paragraph reports one T cell receptor beta chain. The antigen it binds to is not known. Base qualities are not provided; no much larger clone lies one nucleotide away. Libraries came from multiplex PCR. TCRdb shows the sequencer as Illumina HiSeq 4000. To build TCR beta libraries, CDR3 regions were amplified by Arm-PCR using iRepertoire HTBI primers. PCR products were gel purified before sequencing. In the original analysis: Gene usage analysis of CDR3 amino acid clonotypes relied on the approximately 60 TRBV and 15 or so TRBJ segments identified across samples. Filtered high-quality paired reads were merged into contigs using COPE and FqMerger. BLAST was used to align contigs to the IMGT TRBV, TRBD and TRBJ reference genes, and CDR3 was defined following IMGT. Highly expanded clones were defined as clonotypes with a frequency above 0.1%. Shannon entropy served as the measure of repertoire diversity, while the Gini coefficient captured V-J evenness. Public clonotypes were defined as clonotypes shared by more than one individual. The raw public reads went through TCRdb reprocessing: fastp at Q25, MiXCR clone calling, in-frame beta chains kept. Records with the same CDR3 protein are collapsed into one entry carrying the most frequent genes and DNA. None of the V and J calls come from the authors' own analysis; TCRdb made them. The sample table holds 550,000 to 600,000 distinct CDR3 sequences, of which roughly 16% were seen once. About 12% of the sample comes from the top ten.

The source of the sample is a study of regulatory T cells in long-lasting Graves disease (dated by TCRdb to 2020 to 2023). In the study overall: Newly diagnosed Graves' disease patients had taken antithyroid drugs for less than 3 months. Peripheral blood TCR sequencing and RNA sequencing compared persistent Graves' disease patients with newly diagnosed Graves' disease patients. The study took place in China and was registered as a clinical trial. A total of roughly 35 samples underwent TCR sequencing: about 13 from persistent and around 20 from newly diagnosed Graves' disease patients.

Beyond this particular receptor, the publication reports: More public clonotypes were shared among persistent patients (roughly 2,900) than among newly diagnosed patients (just under 1,000). Persistent Graves' disease patients showed lower TCR Shannon entropy and fewer highly expanded clones than newly diagnosed patients, suggesting clonal expansion. Preferential use of TRBV28, TRBJ1-2 and TRBJ2-5 was observed in persistent disease, whereas TRBV20-1 and TRBJ2-1 were favored in newly diagnosed disease. Because the primary lesion, thyroid tissue, could not be accessed, the study looked at peripheral blood alone. Sequencing and analysis were limited to the TCR beta chain. The small sample size was acknowledged by the authors as a limitation that may reduce accuracy.

The time point label, as the study defines it: newly diagnosed GD, antithyroid drugs for less than 3 months. For both TCR sequencing and RNA sequencing, RNA was extracted from PBMCs in TRIzol. The diagnosis of Graves' disease followed American Thyroid Association guidelines. Recruitment of patients was carried out at an endocrinology department in Xi'an, China. From each patient, 7.5 to 9.5 milliliters of peripheral blood was collected into an EDTA anticoagulant tube. PBMCs were isolated by Ficoll Paque Plus density gradient separation without further T cell sorting. An Agilent 2100 Bioanalyzer and agarose gel were used to check RNA quality, while a NanoDrop 2000 measured RNA concentration. CDR1 and CDR2, looked up from the germline V gene (reference sequence), are LNHDA and SQIVND. The CDR3 spans 13 residues, from the cysteine through the phenylalanine. Solely the CDR3 DNA is kept, with 39 bases framed from the first base. Trimming takes 9 bases off V and 4 bases off J; junction bases not matched to a gene: 5.

This sample also belongs to another study, concerning T cells in Graves' hyperthyroidism and ophthalmopathy. In that second paper, the authors write: Stable Graves' hyperthyroidism was defined as no progression to ophthalmopathy during 18 months of follow-up. Hyperthyroidism patients were newly diagnosed, with disease duration under 2 months, and aged 18 to 65 years. Exclusion was applied to patients with uncontrolled infections, other autoimmune diseases, pregnancy or lactation. Diagnoses were based on clinical symptoms, serum thyroxine and TRAb, thyroid ultrasound and orbital computed tomography. For the first round of RT-PCR on the TCR CDR3, the HTBI primer set was used together with the Qiagen OneStep RT-PCR kit. Most expanded thyroid clonotypes (frequency above 0.001) were also found in blood, which suggests that blood repertoires may mirror thyroid immune responses. In cross-validation, a model built on a 13 V-J signature told ophthalmopathy apart from stable hyperthyroidism with 85% to 90% sensitivity and around 84% specificity, and in testing the same model reached 80%/75%. In validation, the model predicted progression to ophthalmopathy a median of approximately 6.6 months before onset, with 65% to 71% sensitivity and roughly 79% specificity. A discovery cohort of fewer than 110 patients, about 44 with Graves' ophthalmopathy and roughly 59 with stable Graves' hyperthyroidism, was used to find distinguishing TCR V-J signatures. An independent validation cohort of around 19 hyperthyroidism patients and over 15 patients who later progressed to ophthalmopathy tested prospective prediction of ophthalmopathy. For training and testing, the 100 or so patients in the discovery cohort were randomly divided in a 7:3 ratio. Thyroid tissue and blood T-cell repertoires from more than 5 Graves' hyperthyroidism patients were also compared in the study. After sampling, hyperthyroidism patients received methimazole starting at 30 mg daily, and ophthalmopathy patients received high-dose intravenous methylprednisolone. A second multiplex PCR round built the libraries, followed by size selection and purification. Sequencing of the libraries was done on an Illumina HiSeq2000 using paired-end 100 bp reads. SOAPnuke was used to process the raw data, with reads discarded if the reads contained adapters or uncalled bases, had a mean Phred below 15, or lacked an exact constant-primer or identifier match. High-quality paired reads were merged with COPE v1.2.5, and unique nucleotide sequences were defined as clonotypes. Clonotypes were aligned to IMGT TRBV, TRBD and TRBJ reference segments using MiTCR v1.1. Analysis was restricted to V-J combinations with a frequency above 0.0001, which covered just over 98% of repertoires. The TCS score was defined as the ratio of F50 (clonal expansion) to E x V (chaos), calculated using BLOSUM62-based TCRdist between CDR3 peptides within each V-J. Welch's t-statistics and random forest reduced 500 to 550 V-J features to 10 to 15, which were used in a naive Bayes classifier (R e1071). Sample size was not statistically predetermined, and investigators were not blinded to group allocation. The paper describes TCR Vbeta CDR3 sequencing of 135 peripheral blood samples, made up of fewer than 50 ophthalmopathy patients, approximately 76 hyperthyroidism patients and 17 progressor patients.

The source is a young man with Graves disease. Donor details come from another sample of the same person, matched by shared clones. The chain employs TRBV19 and TRBJ2-2; 7 junctional bases match TRBD2. The sequencing used peripheral blood mononuclear cells (PBMCs), collected at new diagnosis, from a patient treated with antithyroid drugs. The CDR3 region reads CASGTTPTGELFF. Here is the DNA: TGTGCCAGCGGGACTACACCCACCGGGGAGCTGTTTTTT.